This T cell receptor beta chain emerged from a study of shared clonotypes between healthy human individuals. Study overall: Three CD4 naive, three CD4 memory, two CD8 naive and one CD8 memory plate were used per donor. Findings of the study overall: Large sequencing depth failed to make sorted-subset sequencing complete, rarefaction showed. With a few donors compared, approximately 5.5% of naive CD4 clonotypes were shared.

Germline CDR1 MGHRA, CDR2 YSYEKL. V was pared by 1 base and J by 7 bases, with 17 bases of the junction left unmatched. The CDR3 is made up of 21 amino acids. As handled by the study authors: Sequence data from immunoSEQ were junction-only and lacked quality scores; consequently, filtering differed. TCRdb's table, derived via immunoSEQ multiplex PCR, lists solely in-frame clones and lacks some. Clonal size and the V and J genes are those of that table, whereas D and trimming came from the DNA. The data show more than 400,000 clones, 90% to 97% seen once. As concerns this clone: Its antigen is still unknown.

The chain joins TRBV4-1 to TRBJ2-1; 15 bases fit TRBD2. The specimen sequenced was naive CD4+ T cells sorted from blood. Subset given: CD45RA+ positively selected. The clonotype originates from a woman aged 30 to 39 in good health. The CDR3 sequence: CASSQGLFGLAGGRTWNEQFF. The CDR3 DNA reads as TGCGCCAGCAGCCAAGGGTTATTTGGACTAGCGGGAGGGCGTACATGGAATGAGCAGTTCTTC.